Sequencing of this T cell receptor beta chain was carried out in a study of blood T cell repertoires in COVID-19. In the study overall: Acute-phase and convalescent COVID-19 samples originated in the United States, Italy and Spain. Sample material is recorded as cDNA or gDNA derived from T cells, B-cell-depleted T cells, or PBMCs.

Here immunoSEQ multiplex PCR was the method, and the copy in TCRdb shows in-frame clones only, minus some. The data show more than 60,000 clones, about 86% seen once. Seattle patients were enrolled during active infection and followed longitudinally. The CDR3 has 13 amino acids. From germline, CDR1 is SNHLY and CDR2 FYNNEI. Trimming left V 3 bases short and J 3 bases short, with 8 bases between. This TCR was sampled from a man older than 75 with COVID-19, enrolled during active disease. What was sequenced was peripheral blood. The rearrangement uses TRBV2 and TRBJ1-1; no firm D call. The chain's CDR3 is CASSDGRDTEAFF. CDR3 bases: TGTGCCAGCAGTGACGGTCGAGACACTGAAGCTTTCTTT. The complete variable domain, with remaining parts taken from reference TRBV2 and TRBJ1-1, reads EPEVTQTPSHQVTQMGQEVILRCVPISNHLYFYWYRQILGQKVEFLVSFYNNEISEKSEIFDDQFSVERPDGSNFTLKIRSTKLEDSAMYFCASSDGRDTEAFFGQGTRLTVV.